The next 22 T cell receptor beta chains were all read from a single sample in a study of shared clonotypes between healthy human individuals (dated by TCRdb to the early 2020s). The library was built by means of the immunoSEQ multiplex PCR assay. TCRdb's version of the immuneACCESS table is confined to in-frame rearrangements and falls short of the full clone set. An unresolved V gene accounts for under half of the shortfall where checked; the remainder is of unknown origin. Within this sample are roughly 2,000,000 clones, with roughly 95% of them counted one time only. The ten largest account for less than 1.5% of the sample. CD8 naive samples consisted of CD45RO-negative cells that were positively selected for CCR7, yielding a CD45RA+CCR7+ population without TemRA cells. The sample comprised naive CD8+ T cells sorted from blood. The sample's cell subset or site label is to be understood as: CD45RA+CCR7+. Every receptor here comes from a man younger than 35 in good health.

Turning to this clone: The sample carries other DNA sequences with the same CDR3. The chain carries TRBV11-2 and TRBJ1-5; D is uncertain. V was trimmed by 1 base and J by 7 bases, leaving 11 bases between them. Looked up from germline, CDR1 is SGHAT and CDR2 is FQNNGV. The CDR3 covers 14 residues. The CDR3 region is CASSLAAGTQPQHF. Here the CDR3 DNA reads TGTGCCAGCAGCTTAGCGGCGGGCACCCAGCCCCAGCATTTT.

The CDR3 DNA is TGCGCCAGCAGCTTGGAGACGGGGGGCCTTGGCACAGATACGCAGTATTTT. This encodes CASSLETGGLGTDTQYF. V usage is TRBV5-1 and J usage is TRBJ2-3; D possibly corresponds to TRBD2 (7 bases). V was trimmed by 0 bases and J by 1 base, leaving 15 bases between them. The CDR3 spans 17 residues. Germline values: CDR1 SGHRS, CDR2 YFSETQ.

J is TRBJ1-6 and V is TRBV11-2; D not resolved. The V gene's germline CDR1 is SGHAT and CDR2 FQNNGV. Deletions cut 4 bases from V and 7 bases from J, with 14 bases between. CDR3 size: 15 residues. In DNA, the CDR3 is TGTGCCAGCAGCTCATGGACGGAGGTCAATTCACCCCTCCACTTT. As protein: CASSSWTEVNSPLHF.

The gene calls are TRBV27 and TRBJ2-6; a possible D gene is TRBD1 (5 bases). The CDR3 runs to 16 residues. Germline CDR1 reads MNHEY; CDR2 reads SMNVEV (reference sequence). V was cut by 7 bases and J by 0 bases, with 13 bases left in between. Written as DNA, the CDR3 is TGTGCCAGCACCCCGATGACAGCCTCTGGGGCCAACGTCCTGACTTTC. Translation: CASTPMTASGANVLTF.

Of note for this clone: Other nucleotide sequences in the sample specify the same CDR3. This sequence joins TRBV4-3 and TRBJ2-7, with a possible D match to TRBD1 (6 bases). Germline V gene data show CDR1 as LGHNA and CDR2 as YSLEER. The CDR3 runs 15 residues. The V gene lost 1 base and the J gene lost 1 base, with 11 bases spanning the gap. The CDR3 sequence: CASSQVLDSSYEQYF. CDR3 bases: TGCGCCAGCAGCCAAGTGCTGGACAGTTCCTACGAGCAGTACTTC.

This chain joins TRBV5-6 and TRBJ1-4; D is perhaps TRBD1 (5 bases). The CDR3 contains 16 residues. Germline V lookup: CDR1 SGHDT, CDR2 YYEEEE. The ends were cut back, 0 bases at V and 7 bases at J, with 16 bases in the middle. This CDR3 reads CASSLGGGARFEKLFF. In nucleotides, the CDR3 is TGTGCCAGCAGCTTGGGTGGAGGGGCTAGATTTGAAAAACTGTTTTTT.

The chain links TRBV11-3 to TRBJ2-1; unclear D gene. This CDR3 region has 15 residues. In germline, CDR1 is SGHNT, CDR2 YENEEA. Trimming stripped 0 bases from V and 5 bases from J, with 11 bases between. For the CDR3, the DNA is TGTGCCAGCAGCTTAGAGGGTAAATCTGACAATGAGCAGTTCTTC. This codes for CASSLEGKSDNEQFF.

CDR3 nucleotide sequence: TGTGCCAGCAGTGAGTACGGGACTAGCGGCTACGAGCAGTACTTC. Protein product: CASSEYGTSGYEQYF. V usage is TRBV6-1 and J usage is TRBJ2-7, with 11 bases that match TRBD2. The V and J ends lost 3 bases and 3 bases, in that order; junction bases with no gene match: 4. The germline V gene has CDR1 MNHNS and CDR2 SASEGT. The CDR3 has 15 amino acids.

The chain recombines TRBV11-2 with TRBJ2-7; 8 bases line up with TRBD1. The CDR3 extends over 15 amino acids. Germline assignment: CDR1 SGHAT and CDR2 FQNNGV. Unmatched junction bases numbered 11, after V lost 5 bases and J lost 5 bases. CDR3 in amino acids: CASSTPGTGRDEQYF. CDR3 sequence (DNA): TGTGCCAGCAGCACCCCCGGGACAGGCAGGGACGAGCAGTACTTC. The entire variable domain, with the rest obtained from reference TRBV11-2 and TRBJ2-7, is as follows: EAGVAQSPRYKIIEKRQSVAFWCNPISGHATLYWYQQILGQGPKLLIQFQNNGVVDDSQLPKDRFSAERLKGVDSTLKIQPAKLEDSAVYLCASSTPGTGRDEQYFGPGTRLTVT.

The V call is TRBV7-9, the J call TRBJ1-2; D unresolved. Germline CDR1 SEHNR, CDR2 FQNEAQ (reference sequence). The CDR3 covers 12 residues. Trimming stripped 5 bases from V and 8 bases from J, with 12 bases between. The CDR3 sequence is CASSPPGWGYTF. The CDR3 DNA reads TGTGCCAGCAGCCCCCCAGGTTGGGGCTACACCTTC. The complete variable domain, with remaining parts taken from reference TRBV7-9 and TRBJ1-2, reads DTGVSQNPRHKITKRGQNVTFRCDPISEHNRLYWYRQTLGQGPEFLTYFQNEAQLEKSRLLSDRFSAERPKGSFSTLEIQRTEQGDSAMYLCASSPPGWGYTFGSGTRLTVV.

In its sample, this clone was seen once. The chain employs TRBV7-9 and TRBJ2-2, with 9 bases aligning to TRBD1. J was trimmed by 4 bases and V by 5 bases; bases with no gene match: 8. This CDR3 is 16 amino acids long. In germline, CDR1 is SEHNR, CDR2 FQNEAQ (reference sequence). CDR3 bases: TGTGCCAGCAGCGCAACAGGGGGCGCGGGCACCGGGGAGCTGTTTTTT. Its protein is CASSATGGAGTGELFF.

V and J are TRBV6-1 and TRBJ2-3, with D perhaps matching TRBD1 or TRBD2 (5 bases each). The CDR3 has 15 residues. Trimming took 6 bases from V and 0 from J, leaving 13 bases between them. Germline lookup yields CDR1 MNHNS and CDR2 SASEGT. CDR3 region: CASREGTLSTDTQYF. DNA for the CDR3: TGTGCCAGCAGAGAGGGGACGCTGAGCACAGATACGCAGTATTTT.

The chain uses TRBV6-1 and TRBJ2-2; no reliable D call. V was pared by 3 bases and J by 0 bases, with 17 bases between. CDR3 size: 18 residues. CDR1 is MNHNS and CDR2 is SASEGT in the germline V gene. CDR3 sequence reads: CASSETIRPLANTGELFF. In DNA form, the CDR3 reads TGTGCCAGCAGTGAGACGATACGTCCCCTCGCGAACACCGGGGAGCTGTTTTTT.

This clone was detected once. This chain joins TRBV5-1 and TRBJ2-7; tentatively, D is TRBD1 (6 bases). V was trimmed by 4 bases and J by 2 bases, leaving 13 bases between them. Germline CDR1 is SGHRS and CDR2 is YFSETQ. This CDR3 region has 14 residues. CDR3 region: CASSHLDSTYEQYF. The CDR3 DNA follows: TGCGCCAGCAGCCACCTGGACAGCACCTACGAGCAGTACTTC. The complete variable domain, with remaining parts taken from reference TRBV5-1 and TRBJ2-7, reads KAGVTQTPRYLIKTRGQQVTLSCSPISGHRSVSWYQQTPGQGLQFLFEYFSETQRNKGNFPGRFSGRQFSNSRSEMNVSTLELGDSALYLCASSHLDSTYEQYFGPGTRLTVT.

This sequence joins TRBV27 and TRBJ1-6, with no clear D. The V and J ends lost 5 bases and 4 bases respectively, with 9 bases between them. CDR1 and CDR2 (germline): MNHEY, SMNVEV (reference sequence). This CDR3 comprises 14 residues. The CDR3 region is CASSEGPYNSPLHF. CDR3 sequence (DNA): TGTGCCAGCAGTGAGGGTCCTTATAATTCACCCCTCCACTTT.

Regarding this clone: The same CDR3 arises from other DNA sequences in this sample as well. The chain combines TRBV9 with TRBJ2-5; D gene unclear. The CDR3 has 14 amino acids. The ends were cut back, 0 bases at V and 1 base at J, with 7 bases in the middle. From germline, CDR1 is SGDLS and CDR2 YYNGEE. The CDR3 loop reads CASSVDGVQETQYF. The DNA of the CDR3 is TGTGCCAGCAGCGTAGACGGAGTCCAAGAGACCCAGTACTTC.

V usage is TRBV6-5 and J usage is TRBJ2-5; D unclear. Trimming stripped 2 bases from V and 5 bases from J, with 15 bases between. From germline, CDR1 is MNHEY and CDR2 SVGAGI. The CDR3 has 15 amino acids. CDR3 sequence: CASSYGQGIGETQYF. CDR3 sequence (DNA): TGTGCCAGCAGTTACGGGCAAGGTATAGGGGAGACCCAGTACTTC.

Comment on this clone: Other DNA sequences of this sample code for an identical CDR3. The chain employs TRBV27 and TRBJ1-1; D call uncertain. CDR3 length: 14 residues. Germline values: CDR1 MNHEY, CDR2 SMNVEV (reference sequence). The ends were cut back, 5 bases at V and 1 base at J, with 11 bases in the middle. CDR3 region: CASSPGLPNTEAFF. The CDR3 bases are TGTGCCAGCAGTCCTGGACTGCCGAACACTGAAGCTTTCTTT.

The chain's CDR3 is CASSLTSTYEQYF. CDR3 DNA: TGTGCCAGCAGCTTAACAAGTACCTACGAGCAGTACTTC. The chain has TRBV13 and TRBJ2-7; D unclear. The CDR3 length is 13 residues. Per germline, CDR1 PRHDT and CDR2 FYEKMQ (reference sequence). Trimming took off 2 bases at V and 2 bases at J, with 7 bases between the two ends.

The genes are TRBV28 and TRBJ2-5, with TRBD1 identical over 11 bases. This CDR3 spans 15 amino acids. Germline lookup yields CDR1 MDHEN and CDR2 SYDVKM. Here the CDR3 DNA reads TGTGGCCACGGGACAGGGGGTCCTTTTCAAGAGACCCAGTACTTC. Its protein product is CGHGTGGPFQETQYF.

The sample holds one count of this clone. This rearrangement joins TRBV6-5 to TRBJ2-7, with D unclear. Germline CDR1 reads MNHEY; CDR2 reads SVGAGI. With 5 bases removed from V and 2 bases from J, the gap between germline ends came to 16 bases. The CDR3 is 15 amino acids. This CDR3 is CASSPDPTLAYEQYF. The DNA of the CDR3 is TGTGCCAGCAGTCCCGACCCCACCCTCGCCTACGAGCAGTACTTC.

The J gene is TRBJ2-1, the V gene TRBV6-6, with a weak D call TRBD2 (5 bases). The CDR3 extends over 16 amino acids. V dropped 5 bases and J dropped 2 bases, with 16 bases sitting between them. Germline V gene sequence: CDR1 MNHNY, CDR2 SVGAGI (reference sequence). The CDR3 reads CASSPPRAETYNEQFF. For the CDR3, the DNA is TGTGCCAGCAGTCCCCCCAGAGCGGAAACCTACAATGAGCAGTTCTTC.